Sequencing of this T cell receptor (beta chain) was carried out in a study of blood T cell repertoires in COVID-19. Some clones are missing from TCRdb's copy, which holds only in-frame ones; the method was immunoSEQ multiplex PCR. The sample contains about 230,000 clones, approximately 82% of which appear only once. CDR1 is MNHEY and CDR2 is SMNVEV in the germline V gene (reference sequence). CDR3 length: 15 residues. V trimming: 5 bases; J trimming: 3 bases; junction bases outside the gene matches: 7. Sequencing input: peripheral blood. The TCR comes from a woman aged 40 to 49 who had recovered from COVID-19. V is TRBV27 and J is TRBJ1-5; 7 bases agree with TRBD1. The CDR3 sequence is CASSPIRGSNQPQHF. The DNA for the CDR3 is TGTGCCAGCAGTCCAATCAGGGGGTCCAATCAGCCCCAGCATTTT.